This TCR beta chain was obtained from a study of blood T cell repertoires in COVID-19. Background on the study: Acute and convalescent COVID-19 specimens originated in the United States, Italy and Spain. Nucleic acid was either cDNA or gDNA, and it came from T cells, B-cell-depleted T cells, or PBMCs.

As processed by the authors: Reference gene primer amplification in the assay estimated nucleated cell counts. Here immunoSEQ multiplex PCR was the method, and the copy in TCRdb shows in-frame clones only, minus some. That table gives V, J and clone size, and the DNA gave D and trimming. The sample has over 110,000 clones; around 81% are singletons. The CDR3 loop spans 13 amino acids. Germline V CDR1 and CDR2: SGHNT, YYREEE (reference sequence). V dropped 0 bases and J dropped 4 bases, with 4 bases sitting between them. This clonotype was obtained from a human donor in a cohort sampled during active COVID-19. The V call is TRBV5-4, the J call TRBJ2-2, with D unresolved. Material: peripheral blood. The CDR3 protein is CASSLASTGELFF. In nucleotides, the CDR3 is TGTGCCAGCAGCTTGGCTTCCACCGGGGAGCTGTTTTTT.